The 27 T cell receptor beta chains below come from one sample, sequenced in a study of OX40 agonist ivuxolimab in advanced cancers. Libraries were prepared by immunoSEQ multiplex PCR; TCRdb keeps only in-frame clonotypes and omits some of them. The sample includes roughly 76,000 clones, roughly nine tenths of them seen just once. The sample in question was CD4+ or CD8+ T cells sorted from blood, obtained in a trial of the OX40 agonist ivuxolimab. These receptors originate from an adult with an advanced solid tumor such as melanoma, head and neck, liver or kidney cancer.

The chain recombines TRBV10-3 with TRBJ2-7, with D perhaps TRBD1 (5 bases). V was clipped by 1 base and J by 0 bases, with 10 bases between them. The V gene's germline CDR1 is ENHRY and CDR2 SYGVKD. The CDR3 is made up of 15 amino acids. CDR3 region: CAISELQVNSYEQYF. For the CDR3, the DNA is TGTGCCATCAGTGAGTTACAGGTGAACTCCTACGAGCAGTACTTC.

The chain joins TRBV19 to TRBJ2-1; 15 bases map to TRBD2. This CDR3 contains 19 residues. The germline gives CDR1 LNHDA, CDR2 SQIVND (reference sequence). With V trimmed by 7 bases and J by 0 bases, 10 bases remained unmatched. This CDR3 is CASTLDGTSGRHSYNEQFF. CDR3 sequence (DNA): TGTGCCAGTACCCTCGACGGGACTAGCGGGAGGCACTCCTACAATGAGCAGTTCTTC.

The rearrangement joins TRBV18 to TRBJ2-7, with unresolved D. The CDR3 is 14 amino acids. Germline V gives CDR1 KGHSH, CDR2 LQKENI. Trimming removed 0 bases from V and 0 bases from J, with 6 bases in between. The CDR3, as DNA: TGTGCCAGCTCACCACCCAGTTTCTCCTACGAGCAGTACTTC. Amino acids: CASSPPSFSYEQYF.

V usage is TRBV28 and J usage is TRBJ1-2; 7 positions match TRBD1. V dropped 1 base and J dropped 4; count of bases not matched to a gene: 3. The CDR3 runs 14 residues. Germline lookup yields CDR1 MDHEN and CDR2 SYDVKM. The CDR3 region has the DNA TGTGCCAGCAGTTTATACAGGGGAAGCTATGGCTACACCTTC. It specifies CASSLYRGSYGYTF.

This sequence joins TRBV5-1 and TRBJ2-7; D uncertain. With 2 bases removed from V and 2 bases from J, the gap between germline ends came to 8 bases. The CDR3 is 13 amino acids. Germline lookup yields CDR1 SGHRS and CDR2 YFSETQ. Here the CDR3 reads CASSLDNTYEQYF. Written as DNA, the CDR3 is TGCGCCAGCAGCTTAGATAACACCTACGAGCAGTACTTC.

This clone was detected only once. V and J are TRBV6-1 and TRBJ1-3, with TRBD1 identical over 9 bases. This CDR3 is 15 amino acids long. In germline, CDR1 is MNHNS, CDR2 SASEGT. Losses at the gene ends were 7 bases for V and 4 bases for J; bases not matched to a gene: 8. The CDR3 coding sequence is TGTGCCAGCAAGGAGGGGACAGGGTCGGGAAACACCATATATTTT. It translates to CASKEGTGSGNTIYF.

The chain couples TRBV7-3 to TRBJ2-2; TRBD2 might be the D (6 bases). The CDR3 spans 18 residues. Germline V gene data show CDR1 as SGHTA and CDR2 as FQGTGA. V shed 4 bases and J shed 5 bases, with 23 bases lying between them. DNA of the CDR3: TGTGCCAGCAGCTCTCACCTTCCGGGACTCCCGACAACCGGGGAGCTGTTTTTT. It encodes CASSSHLPGLPTTGELFF.

The chain employs TRBV10-3 and TRBJ1-3, with D tentatively TRBD1 (5 bases). Germline CDR1 ENHRY, CDR2 SYGVKD. V lost 9 bases, J lost 0 bases, and 18 bases lay in between. The CDR3 consists of 16 residues. CDR3 amino acids: CAISPGRGTSGNTIYF. The CDR3, as DNA: TGTGCCATTTCGCCGGGACGGGGGACCTCTGGAAACACCATATATTTT.

The chain is built from TRBV14 and TRBJ1-2; 11 positions match TRBD1. Germline CDR1 reads SGHDN; CDR2 reads FVKESK. The J segment lost 7 bases and the V segment lost 1 base, leaving 2 bases of the junction unmatched. The CDR3 totals 14 residues. CDR3 in amino acids: CASSQAGTGGGYTF. The CDR3 region has the DNA TGTGCCAGCAGCCAAGCTGGGACAGGGGGTGGCTACACCTTC.

V and J are TRBV7-3 and TRBJ2-7; D perhaps matches TRBD1 (6 bases). The CDR3 runs 13 residues. The V end was cut by 5 bases, the J end by 6 bases, with 14 bases between. Germline V gene lookup returns CDR1 SGHTA and CDR2 FQGTGA. CDR3 residues: CASSVSQGSEQYF. CDR3 coding DNA: TGTGCCAGCAGCGTATCACAGGGTTCCGAGCAGTACTTC.

This clone was seen only once. J is TRBJ2-7 and V is TRBV5-4, with 7 positions matching TRBD2. Germline lookup yields CDR1 SGHNT and CDR2 YYREEE (reference sequence). This CDR3 region has 14 residues. With V trimmed by 4 bases and J by 4 bases, 8 bases remained unmatched. The CDR3 region has the DNA TGTGCCAGCAGCCTAGGAGGGAGGGCGTACGAGCAGTACTTC. It encodes CASSLGGRAYEQYF.

The chain uses TRBV11-2 and TRBJ2-5, with TRBD1 matching over 7 bases. This CDR3 is built from 15 residues. Germline-derived CDR1 and CDR2 are SGHAT and FQNNGV. J gave up 5 bases and V 5 bases, and 11 bases lay outside the gene matches. The CDR3 region has the DNA TGTGCCAGCAGCCCTGACAGGGACCCGTGGGAGACCCAGTACTTC. Protein sequence: CASSPDRDPWETQYF.

This chain uses TRBV25-1 with TRBJ2-4; no clear D. The CDR3 runs to 17 residues. V was trimmed by 0 bases and J by 9 bases, leaving 21 bases between them. Looked up from germline, CDR1 is MGHDK and CDR2 is SYGVNS. CDR3 sequence: CASSEYVWADGLGIQYF. As DNA, the CDR3 is TGTGCCAGCAGTGAATATGTCTGGGCGGATGGATTAGGCATTCAGTACTTC.

In its sample, this clone was seen once. CDR3 nucleotides: TGTGCCAGCAGCTCCTCCGGGACAGGGAATGGCTACACCTTC. It encodes CASSSSGTGNGYTF. V gene TRBV7-9 combines with J gene TRBJ1-2, with TRBD1 identical over 9 bases. V was clipped by 4 bases and J by 6 bases; unmatched bases: 6. The CDR3 is 14 amino acids. In germline, CDR1 is SEHNR, CDR2 FQNEAQ (reference sequence).

The chain is built from TRBV9 and TRBJ1-2; a weak D match, TRBD1 (5 bases). Germline V lookup: CDR1 SGDLS, CDR2 YYNGEE. Trimming took 3 bases from V and 6 from J, leaving 18 bases between them. The CDR3 consists of 15 residues. CDR3 DNA: TGTGCCAGCAGCGCTCCCCAAGGTGGGACGGATGGCTACACCTTC. This gives the protein CASSAPQGGTDGYTF. The full variable domain, with the rest looked up from reference TRBV9 and TRBJ1-2, is DSGVTQTPKHLITATGQRVTLRCSPRSGDLSVYWYQQSLDQGLQFLIQYYNGEERAKGNILERFSAQQFPDLHSELNLSSLELGDSALYFCASSAPQGGTDGYTFGSGTRLTVV.

This chain uses TRBV29-1 with TRBJ2-7, with D maybe TRBD2 (6 bases). Trimming left V 4 bases short and J 3 bases short, with 13 bases between. In germline, CDR1 is SQVTM, CDR2 ANQGSEA. The CDR3 contains 13 residues. This CDR3 reads CSVGLAEGYEQYF. The CDR3 region has the DNA TGCAGCGTTGGGTTAGCGGAGGGCTACGAGCAGTACTTC.

The chain recombines TRBV19 with TRBJ2-5, with D perhaps TRBD2 (6 bases). Germline V gene lookup returns CDR1 LNHDA and CDR2 SQIVND (reference sequence). CDR3 size: 13 residues. The ends were cut back, 4 bases at V and 4 bases at J, with 10 bases in the middle. For the CDR3, the DNA is TGTGCCAGTAGTAAAGGGCGGGGAGAGACCCAGTACTTC. Encoded protein: CASSKGRGETQYF.

V is TRBV4-3 and J is TRBJ1-3, with D unclear. The CDR3 sequence is 16 residues long. Looked up from germline, CDR1 is LGHNA and CDR2 is YSLEER. V gave up 4 bases and J gave up 2 bases, with 15 bases separating them. Here the CDR3 DNA reads TGCGCCAGCAGCCTATACGAGGGTAACGCTGGAAACACCATATATTTT. It encodes CASSLYEGNAGNTIYF.

The chain carries TRBV28 and TRBJ2-5, with a possible D match to TRBD1 (6 bases). The germline gives CDR1 MDHEN, CDR2 SYDVKM. The CDR3 consists of 14 residues. V lost 4 bases to trimming and J lost 2 bases, with 11 bases between them. This CDR3 is CASSSGQMQETQYF. The DNA for the CDR3 is TGTGCCAGCAGTTCTGGACAGATGCAAGAGACCCAGTACTTC. Using reference TRBV28 and TRBJ2-5 for the parts outside the CDR3, the full variable domain is DVKVTQSSRYLVKRTGEKVFLECVQDMDHENMFWYRQDPGLGLRLIYFSYDVKMKEKGDIPEGYSVSREKKERFSLILESASTNQTSMYLCASSSGQMQETQYFGPGTRLLVL.

V and J are TRBV9 and TRBJ2-5, with TRBD1 as a possible D gene (7 bases). The DNA end is a closer match to TRBJ2-7, so the J assignment may be wrong. The CDR3 consists of 14 residues. Germline assignment: CDR1 SGDLS and CDR2 YYNGEE. The CDR3 loop reads CASSPQGGAYEQYF. DNA of the CDR3: TGTGCCAGCAGCCCCCAGGGGGGAGCCTACGAGCAGTACTTC.

The V call is TRBV7-2, the J call TRBJ2-7; TRBD2 matches 7 bases. Germline V lookup: CDR1 SGHTA, CDR2 FQGNSA. The CDR3 totals 15 residues. Losses at the gene ends were 1 base for V and 2 bases for J; bases not matched to a gene: 5. CDR3: CASSLVASGPYEQYF. The CDR3 nucleotides are TGTGCCAGCAGCTTAGTCGCTAGCGGACCCTACGAGCAGTACTTC.

Comment on this clone: At one boundary the junction diverges from the germline segment, which might be a read error. V usage is TRBV30 and J usage is TRBJ2-1; 10 nucleotides agree with TRBD2. The CDR3 loop spans 17 amino acids. CDR1 is GTSNPN, CDR2 SVGIG, per germline (reference sequence). This CDR3 is CAWSVPQRRAQREGSIF. CDR3 nucleotides: TGTGCCTGGAGTGTCCCACAGAGACGGGCCCAGCGGGAGGGTTCGATCTTC.

This chain joins TRBV19 and TRBJ1-4; the match to TRBD1 covers 7 bases. The germline V gene has CDR1 LNHDA and CDR2 SQIVND (reference sequence). V lost 4 bases to trimming and J lost 6 bases; unmatched junction nucleotides: 5. The CDR3 spans 14 residues. The CDR3 here is CASSNRDSYEKLFF. The CDR3 DNA is TGTGCCAGTAGTAACCGGGACAGTTATGAAAAACTGTTTTTT.

V usage is TRBV9 and J usage is TRBJ1-1; 7 bases line up with TRBD1. CDR3 length: 15 amino acids. J gave up 7 bases and V 4 bases, and 13 bases lay outside the gene matches. CDR1 and CDR2 (germline): SGDLS, YYNGEE. CDR3 in DNA: TGTGCCAGCAGCTCATCAGGACAGGCAAAAAATGAAGCTTTCTTT. This translates into CASSSSGQAKNEAFF.

V and J are TRBV27 and TRBJ2-7; 14 bases are shared with TRBD2. Unmatched junction bases numbered 8, after V lost 1 base and J lost 0 bases. The CDR3 runs to 19 residues. Per germline, CDR1 MNHEY and CDR2 SMNVEV (reference sequence). The DNA for the CDR3 is TGTGCCAGCAGTTTATTCGGACTAGCGGGAGGCTGGAGCTCCTACGAGCAGTACTTC. Protein sequence: CASSLFGLAGGWSSYEQYF.

The chain uses TRBV6-5 and TRBJ1-4; TRBD1 is a possible D gene (5 bases). CDR1 MNHEY and CDR2 SVGAGI come from the germline V gene. Trimming removed 8 bases at V and 4 bases at J, with 8 bases between. The CDR3 length is 12 residues. The CDR3 DNA reads TGTGCCAGCGGGGGGTATAATGAAAAACTGTTTTTT. It codes for CASGGYNEKLFF.

The chain is built from TRBV7-2 and TRBJ2-5; the D call may be TRBD1 or TRBD2 (7 bases each). The CDR3 spans 15 residues. Trimming took 1 base from V and 5 from J, leaving 14 bases between them. Germline lookup yields CDR1 SGHTA and CDR2 FQGNSA. The DNA of the CDR3 is TGTGCCAGCAGCTTAGTGCAGGGGGAGGGGGAGACCCAGTACTTC. This codes for CASSLVQGEGETQYF. The full variable domain, its missing parts supplied by reference TRBV7-2 and TRBJ2-5, is GAGVSQSPSNKVTEKGKDVELRCDPISGHTALYWYRQSLGQGLEFLIYFQGNSAPDKSGLPSDRFSAERTGGSVSTLTIQRTQQEDSAVYLCASSLVQGEGETQYFGPGTRLLVL.